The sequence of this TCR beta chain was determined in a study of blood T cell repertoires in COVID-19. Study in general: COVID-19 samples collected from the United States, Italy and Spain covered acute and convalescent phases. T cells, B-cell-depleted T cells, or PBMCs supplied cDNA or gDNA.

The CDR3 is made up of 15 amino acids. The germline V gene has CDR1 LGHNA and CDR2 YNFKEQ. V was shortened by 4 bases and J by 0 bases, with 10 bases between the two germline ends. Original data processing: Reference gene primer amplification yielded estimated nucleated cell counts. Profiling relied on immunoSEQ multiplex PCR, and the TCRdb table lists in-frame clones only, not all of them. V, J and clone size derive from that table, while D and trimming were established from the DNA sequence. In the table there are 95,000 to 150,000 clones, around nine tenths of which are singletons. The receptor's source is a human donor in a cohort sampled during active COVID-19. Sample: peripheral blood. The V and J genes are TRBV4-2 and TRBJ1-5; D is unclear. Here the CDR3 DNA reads TGTGCCAGCAGCCCCAGGTTGATTAGCAATCAGCCCCAGCATTTT. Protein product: CASSPRLISNQPQHF.